What follows are 22 T cell receptor beta chains derived from one specimen sequenced in a study of shared clonotypes between healthy human individuals. CD8 cells regarded as naive lacked CD45RO, were positively chosen for CCR7, and omitted terminally differentiated effector memory CD45RA+ cells. The method was immunoSEQ multiplex PCR; TCRdb's version includes in-frame clones alone and lacks a portion of them. The data contain millions of clones, about 95% of them singletons. The specimen was naive CD8+ T cells sorted from blood. These receptors all come from a man between 18 and 29 years old in good health.

V gene TRBV5-1 combines with J gene TRBJ2-1, with TRBD2 matching over 14 bases. CDR3 length: 17 amino acids. V dropped 4 bases and J dropped 8; count of bases not matched to a gene: 11. Germline CDR1 and CDR2: SGHRS and YFSETQ. The CDR3 coding sequence is TGCGCCAGCAGCCTAGGGGGACTAGCGGGAGAATCGGATGAGCAGTTCTTC. It codes for CASSLGGLAGESDEQFF.

The chain carries TRBV11-2 and TRBJ2-7, with 12 bases fitting TRBD2. The J segment lost 5 bases and the V segment lost 5 bases, leaving 7 bases of the junction unmatched. The CDR3 is 15 residues long. The germline gives CDR1 SGHAT, CDR2 FQNNGV. CDR3 region: CASSPVTSGRNEQYF. The CDR3 nucleotides read TGTGCCAGCAGCCCAGTAACTAGCGGGAGGAACGAGCAGTACTTC.

V gene TRBV6-1 combines with J gene TRBJ2-3; the match to TRBD2 covers 7 bases. The CDR3 consists of 16 residues. Per germline, CDR1 MNHNS and CDR2 SASEGT. With 1 base clipped from V and 0 bases from J, the junction kept 4 bases outside the gene matches. Here the CDR3 DNA reads TGTGCCAGCAGTGAAGTGGGAGCGGGGAGCACAGATACGCAGTATTTT. It yields the protein CASSEVGAGSTDTQYF.

The rearrangement joins TRBV10-2 to TRBJ2-1; no clear D gene. CDR1 WSHSY and CDR2 SAAADI come from the germline V gene. The V and J ends lost 8 bases and 8 bases respectively, with 7 bases between them. CDR3 size: 10 residues. CDR3 coding DNA: TGCGCCAGCGGAATGTATGAGCAGTTCTTC. This sequence encodes CASGMYEQFF.

This chain links TRBV6-1 with TRBJ2-5; D is unclear. Germline-derived CDR1 and CDR2 are MNHNS and SASEGT. The length of the CDR3 is 14 residues. Trimming took off 0 bases at V and 1 base at J, with 6 bases between the two ends. In nucleotides, the CDR3 is TGTGCCAGCAGTGAAGCGGGCCTCCAAGAGACCCAGTACTTC. It is translated as CASSEAGLQETQYF.

This rearrangement joins TRBV7-8 to TRBJ1-6; D is uncertain. Trimming removed 1 base from V and 0 bases from J, with 13 bases in between. Germline V gene sequence: CDR1 SGHVS, CDR2 FQNEAQ. This CDR3 is 18 amino acids long. CDR3 loop: CASSLEASVSSYNSPLHF. In DNA, the CDR3 is TGTGCCAGCAGCTTAGAGGCCAGTGTGAGCTCCTATAATTCACCCCTCCACTTT.

A note on this clone: This may come from a read error, since a much larger clone is one base off. Other DNA sequences within the sample encode an identical CDR3. This chain connects TRBV7-3 to TRBJ1-1; unclear D gene. V gave up 2 bases and J gave up 1 base, with 5 bases separating them. The CDR3 runs 13 residues. Germline-derived CDR1 and CDR2 are SGHTA and FQGTGA. CDR3 sequence reads: CASSLGWNTEAFF. As DNA, the CDR3 is TGTGCCAGCAGCTTAGGGTGGAACACTGAAGCTTTCTTT.

The chain couples TRBV2 to TRBJ2-7; tentatively, D is TRBD2 (6 bases). Germline assignment: CDR1 SNHLY and CDR2 FYNNEI. With 8 bases removed from V and 4 bases from J, the gap between germline ends came to 15 bases. The CDR3 consists of 13 residues. CDR3 in amino acids: CASVRESLYEQYF. The CDR3 nucleotides are TGTGCCAGCGTCCGGGAGTCGTTATACGAGCAGTACTTC.

A word on this clone: The same CDR3 arises from other DNA sequences in this sample as well. The rearrangement uses TRBV30 and TRBJ1-5; D unclear. Germline CDR1 reads GTSNPN; CDR2 reads SVGIG (reference sequence). Deletions cut 0 bases from V and 1 base from J, with 10 bases between. The CDR3 extends over 15 amino acids. CDR3 bases: TGTGCCTGGAGTGTACGCGGCCTGAGCAATCAGCCCCAGCATTTT. Its translation is CAWSVRGLSNQPQHF.

The genes are TRBV5-1 and TRBJ2-3; TRBD2 matches at 14 bases. With 5 bases clipped from V and 2 bases from J, the junction kept 7 bases outside the gene matches. The CDR3 consists of 17 residues. Germline V gives CDR1 SGHRS, CDR2 YFSETQ. CDR3 sequence reads: CASSDGTSGSFTDTQYF. The CDR3 DNA sequence: TGCGCCAGCAGTGACGGGACTAGCGGGAGTTTCACAGATACGCAGTATTTT. The full variable domain, completed using reference TRBV5-1 and TRBJ2-3, is KAGVTQTPRYLIKTRGQQVTLSCSPISGHRSVSWYQQTPGQGLQFLFEYFSETQRNKGNFPGRFSGRQFSNSRSEMNVSTLELGDSALYLCASSDGTSGSFTDTQYFGPGTRLTVL.

This chain uses TRBV10-2 with TRBJ1-2; the D is unclear. The CDR3 runs to 11 residues. The germline V and J ends were trimmed by 3 bases and 10 bases, with 9 bases remaining between them. Germline CDR1 WSHSY, CDR2 SAAADI. DNA of the CDR3: TGCGCCAGCAGTGAAGGATGGATCTACACCTTC. Its protein is CASSEGWIYTF.

The chain recombines TRBV4-2 with TRBJ1-3, with D tentatively TRBD1 (6 bases). Trimming removed 2 bases from V and 0 bases from J, with 17 bases in between. Germline V gives CDR1 LGHNA, CDR2 YNFKEQ. The length of the CDR3 is 18 residues. The CDR3 DNA reads TGTGCCAGCAGCCAACTACCGCAGGGGCCGAGCTCTGGAAACACCATATATTTT. Translated, it gives CASSQLPQGPSSGNTIYF.

This chain links TRBV6-1 with TRBJ1-6; D possibly corresponds to TRBD1 (6 bases). Germline assignment: CDR1 MNHNS and CDR2 SASEGT. V lost 0 bases and J lost 8, with 14 bases in between. The length of the CDR3 is 16 residues. The CDR3 is CASSEADRFSYSPLHF. The CDR3 DNA follows: TGTGCCAGCAGTGAAGCAGACAGGTTTTCATATTCACCCCTCCACTTT.

This sequence joins TRBV4-1 and TRBJ1-2; 10 nucleotides match TRBD1. CDR1 is MGHRA and CDR2 is YSYEKL in the germline V gene. The V gene end was trimmed by 1 base and the J gene end by 2 bases; junction bases not matched to a gene: 4. This CDR3 has 16 residues. The DNA for the CDR3 is TGCGCCAGCAGCCAAGGACAGGGGGCCGGGAACTATGGCTACACCTTC. Encoded protein: CASSQGQGAGNYGYTF.

The rearrangement joins TRBV7-9 to TRBJ2-3; a possible D gene is TRBD2 (6 bases). The ends were cut back, 0 bases at V and 0 bases at J, with 10 bases in the middle. Germline V gene lookup returns CDR1 SEHNR and CDR2 FQNEAQ (reference sequence). The CDR3 consists of 16 residues. The CDR3 loop reads CASSLASGDSTDTQYF. CDR3 in DNA: TGTGCCAGCAGCTTAGCCTCGGGGGATAGCACAGATACGCAGTATTTT.

The rearrangement joins TRBV5-1 to TRBJ1-1; 9 nucleotides line up with TRBD1. J lost 4 bases, V lost 2 bases, and 6 bases had no gene match. The CDR3 totals 15 residues. Germline V gene sequence: CDR1 SGHRS, CDR2 YFSETQ. The CDR3 region has the DNA TGCGCCAGCAGCTTAGACCCGACAGGGGGCACTGAAGCTTTCTTT. As protein: CASSLDPTGGTEAFF.

On this clone: This sample also contains other DNA sequences that code for the same CDR3. The V and J genes are TRBV5-6 and TRBJ1-2, with D tentatively TRBD1 (5 bases). The CDR3 spans 13 residues. V was shortened by 0 bases and J by 3 bases, with 6 bases between the two germline ends. From germline, CDR1 is SGHDT and CDR2 YYEEEE. The CDR3 loop reads CASSLVGDYGYTF. The CDR3 bases are TGTGCCAGCAGCTTGGTGGGGGACTATGGCTACACCTTC.

This chain uses TRBV4-3 with TRBJ2-1, with D unclear. CDR3 length: 16 amino acids. CDR1 is LGHNA, CDR2 YSLEER, per germline. V was clipped by 1 base and J by 3 bases, with 13 bases between them. The CDR3 protein is CASSQGHLAVYNEQFF. The DNA for the CDR3 is TGCGCCAGCAGCCAAGGACACCTGGCTGTCTACAATGAGCAGTTCTTC.

The V call is TRBV10-3, the J call TRBJ2-7; TRBD1 aligns across 8 bases. Germline lookup yields CDR1 ENHRY and CDR2 SYGVKD. Germline trimming cut 4 bases from V and 2 bases from J; bases unmatched to any gene: 1. The CDR3 has 13 amino acids. CDR3 in amino acids: CAISVDRAYEQYF. CDR3 nucleotides: TGTGCCATCAGTGTGGACAGGGCCTACGAGCAGTACTTC.

This clone was found a few times. V usage is TRBV7-6 and J usage is TRBJ2-5, with D perhaps TRBD1 (5 bases). V shed 5 bases and J shed 4 bases, with 17 bases lying between them. The CDR3 covers 15 residues. The germline gives CDR1 SGHVS, CDR2 FNYEAQ. As DNA, the CDR3 is TGTGCCAGCAGCCACATTCTAGGGGCAGCAGAGACCCAGTACTTC. Translated, it gives CASSHILGAAETQYF.

This clone was detected only a few times. The rearrangement links TRBV28 to TRBJ1-5, with 7 bases that match TRBD1. The length of the CDR3 is 14 residues. After removal of 11 bases from V and 1 base from J, the junction contained 8 bases not matched to a gene. In germline, CDR1 is MDHEN, CDR2 SYDVKM. The CDR3 reads CASRGVGSNQPQHF. CDR3 nucleotide sequence: TGTGCCTCCAGGGGGGTCGGGAGCAATCAGCCCCAGCATTTT. Filled out from reference TRBV28 and TRBJ1-5, the complete variable domain reads DVKVTQSSRYLVKRTGEKVFLECVQDMDHENMFWYRQDPGLGLRLIYFSYDVKMKEKGDIPEGYSVSREKKERFSLILESASTNQTSMYLCASRGVGSNQPQHFGDGTRLSIL.

The rearrangement uses TRBV4-3 and TRBJ1-1; D is uncertain. Germline lookup yields CDR1 LGHNA and CDR2 YSLEER. The CDR3 is 16 amino acids. The V end lost 0 bases, the J end lost 6 bases, and 17 bases lay between the germline ends. For the CDR3, the DNA is TGCGCCAGCAGCCAAGAAACGGTCAGTGGGTACTCTGAAGCTTTCTTT. This codes for CASSQETVSGYSEAFF.